This is a list of T cell receptor beta chains from one sample in a study of OX40 agonist ivuxolimab in advanced cancers. The repertoire was sequenced with immunoSEQ multiplex PCR; TCRdb's copy has only in-frame clones and lacks some. The sample holds 41,000 or so clones, 70% to 80% seen once. This material consisted of CD4+ or CD8+ T cells sorted from blood, taken in a trial of the OX40 agonist ivuxolimab. Receptors originate from an adult with an advanced solid tumor such as melanoma, head and neck, liver or kidney cancer. Each CDR3 is given with its conserved first and last residue. The order of the fields is clone size, J gene, V gene, CDR3 protein. Size is stated for part of the rows, as once, few or many counts, or as a class when the clone is expanded.

>once|TRBJ1-2|TRBV21-1
CASSGGPPLRDYTF
>-|TRBJ1-2|TRBV19
CASSMVSNYGYTF
>once|TRBJ1-6|TRBV5-6
CASSGMGQVSISPLHF
>-|TRBJ2-3|TRBV7-2
CASSLGLGGTDTQYF
>once|TRBJ2-7|TRBV27
CASSFGPTFSEQYF
>-|TRBJ2-2|TRBV7-6
CASSLGLAGLTGELFF
>few|TRBJ2-5|TRBV20-1
CSASLAETQYF
>-|TRBJ2-3|TRBV21-1
CASSLLRDRVHPSRADTQYF
>medium-sized|TRBJ1-5|TRBV27
CASRSSVGEQPQHF
>-|TRBJ1-5|TRBV28
CASSWRQGPGPQHF
>-|TRBJ2-3|TRBV29-1
CSARLLGESFTDTQYF
>-|TRBJ1-6|TRBV6-6
CAGGTRDGNSPLHF
>-|TRBJ2-7|TRBV28
CASSLSGYEQYF
>-|TRBJ1-4|TRBV7-3
CASSLTSGQINEKLFF
>-|TRBJ1-6|TRBV11-2
CASSLARSYNSPLHF
>-|TRBJ1-4|TRBV7-6
CASSPLLSSSTNEKLFF
>-|TRBJ1-1|TRBV15
CATSRGPGQNTEAFF
>-|TRBJ2-1|TRBV2
CASRERAGVQNEQFF